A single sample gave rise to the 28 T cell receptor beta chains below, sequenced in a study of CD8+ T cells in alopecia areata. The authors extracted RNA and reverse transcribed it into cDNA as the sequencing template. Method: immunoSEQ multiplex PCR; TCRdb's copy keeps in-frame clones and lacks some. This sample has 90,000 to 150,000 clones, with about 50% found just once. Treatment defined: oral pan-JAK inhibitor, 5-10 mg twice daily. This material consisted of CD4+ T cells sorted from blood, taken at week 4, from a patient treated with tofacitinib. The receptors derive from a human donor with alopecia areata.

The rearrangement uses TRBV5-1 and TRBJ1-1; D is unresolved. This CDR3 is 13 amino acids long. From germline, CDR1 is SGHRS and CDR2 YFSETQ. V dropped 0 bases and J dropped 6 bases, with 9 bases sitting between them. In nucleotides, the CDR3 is TGCGCCAGCAGCTTGGCAGCCAACGCTGAAGCTTTCTTT. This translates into CASSLAANAEAFF. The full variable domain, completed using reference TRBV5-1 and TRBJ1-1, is KAGVTQTPRYLIKTRGQQVTLSCSPISGHRSVSWYQQTPGQGLQFLFEYFSETQRNKGNFPGRFSGRQFSNSRSEMNVSTLELGDSALYLCASSLAANAEAFFGQGTRLTVV.

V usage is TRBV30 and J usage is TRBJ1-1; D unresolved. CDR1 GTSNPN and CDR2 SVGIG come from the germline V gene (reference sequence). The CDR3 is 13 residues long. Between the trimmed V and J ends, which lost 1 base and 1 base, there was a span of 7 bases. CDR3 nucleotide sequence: TGTGCCTGGAGTGCCCTAGGGAACACTGAAGCTTTCTTT. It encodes CAWSALGNTEAFF. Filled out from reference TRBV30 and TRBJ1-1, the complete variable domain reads SQTIHQWPATLVQPVGSPLSLECTVEGTSNPNLYWYRQAAGRGLQLLFYSVGIGQISSEVPQNLSASRPQDRQFILSSKKLLLSDSGFYLCAWSALGNTEAFFGQGTRLTVV.

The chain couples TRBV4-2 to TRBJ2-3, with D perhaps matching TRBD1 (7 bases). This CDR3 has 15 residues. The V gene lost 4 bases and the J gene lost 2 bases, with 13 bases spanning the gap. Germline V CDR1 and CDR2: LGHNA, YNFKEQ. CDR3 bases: TGTGCCAGCAGCCGCGGGACAGAGAACACAGATACGCAGTATTTT. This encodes CASSRGTENTDTQYF.

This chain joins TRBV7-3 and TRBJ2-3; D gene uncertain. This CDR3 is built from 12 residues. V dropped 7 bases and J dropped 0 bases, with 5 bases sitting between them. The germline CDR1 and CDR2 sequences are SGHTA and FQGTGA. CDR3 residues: CASTSSTDTQYF. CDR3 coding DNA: TGTGCCAGCACTTCCAGCACAGATACGCAGTATTTT.

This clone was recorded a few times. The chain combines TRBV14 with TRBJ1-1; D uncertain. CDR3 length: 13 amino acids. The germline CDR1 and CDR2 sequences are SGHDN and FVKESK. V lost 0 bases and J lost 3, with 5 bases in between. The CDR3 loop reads CASSQDRHTEAFF. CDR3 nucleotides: TGTGCCAGCAGCCAAGACAGACACACTGAAGCTTTCTTT.

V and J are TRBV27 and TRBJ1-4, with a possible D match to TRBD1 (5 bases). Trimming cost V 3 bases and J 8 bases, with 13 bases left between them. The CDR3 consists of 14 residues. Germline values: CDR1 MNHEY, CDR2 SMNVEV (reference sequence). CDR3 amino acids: CASSFAGLAEKLFF. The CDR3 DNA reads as TGTGCCAGCAGTTTTGCAGGGTTAGCGGAAAAACTGTTTTTT.

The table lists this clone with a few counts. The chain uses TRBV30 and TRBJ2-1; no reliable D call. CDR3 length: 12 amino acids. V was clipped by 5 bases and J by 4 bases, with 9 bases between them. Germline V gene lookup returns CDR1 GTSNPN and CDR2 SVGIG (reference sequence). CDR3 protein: CAWGPVYNEQFF. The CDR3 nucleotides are TGTGCCTGGGGACCGGTTTACAATGAGCAGTTCTTC.

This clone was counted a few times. CDR3 nucleotide sequence: TGTGCCAGCAGCGTAGGGCGGGGCGCGGATTACGAGCAGTACTTC. The encoded protein is CASSVGRGADYEQYF. V and J are TRBV9 and TRBJ2-7, with D maybe TRBD2 (6 bases). The CDR3 length is 15 residues. Germline V gene sequence: CDR1 SGDLS, CDR2 YYNGEE. Trimming stripped 0 bases from V and 4 bases from J, with 14 bases between.

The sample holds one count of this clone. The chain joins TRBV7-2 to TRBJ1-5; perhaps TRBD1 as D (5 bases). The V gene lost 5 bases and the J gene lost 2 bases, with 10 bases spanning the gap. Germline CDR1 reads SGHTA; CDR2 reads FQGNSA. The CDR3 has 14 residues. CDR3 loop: CASSARGGNQPQHF. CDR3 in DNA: TGTGCCAGCAGCGCCCGAGGGGGCAATCAGCCCCAGCATTTT.

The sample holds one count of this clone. The CDR3 DNA sequence: TGCGCCAGCAGCCCAGGGTACCAAGAGACCCAGTACTTC. Residues: CASSPGYQETQYF. V and J are TRBV5-1 and TRBJ2-5, with a weak D call TRBD1 (5 bases). Trimming pared 4 bases from V and 0 bases from J, leaving 7 bases between. There are 13 residues in the CDR3. Per the germline V gene, CDR1 is SGHRS and CDR2 is YFSETQ.

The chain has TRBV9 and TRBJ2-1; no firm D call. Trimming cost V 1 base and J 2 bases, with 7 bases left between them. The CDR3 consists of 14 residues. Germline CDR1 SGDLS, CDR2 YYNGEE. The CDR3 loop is CASSVLGTYNEQFF. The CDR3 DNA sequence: TGTGCCAGCAGCGTATTGGGGACCTACAATGAGCAGTTCTTC.

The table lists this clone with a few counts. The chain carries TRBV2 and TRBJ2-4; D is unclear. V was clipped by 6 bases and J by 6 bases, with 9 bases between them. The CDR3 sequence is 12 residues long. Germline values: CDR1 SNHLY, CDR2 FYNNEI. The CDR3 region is CASRASSNIQYF. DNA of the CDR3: TGTGCCAGCAGGGCGTCTTCAAACATTCAGTACTTC.

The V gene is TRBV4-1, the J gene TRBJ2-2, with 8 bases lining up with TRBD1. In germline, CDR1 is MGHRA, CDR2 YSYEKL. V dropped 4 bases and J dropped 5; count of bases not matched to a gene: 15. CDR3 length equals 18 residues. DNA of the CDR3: TGCGCCAGCAGCCCCTTGGGAGCCGGACAGGGAAGAACCGGGGAGCTGTTTTTT. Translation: CASSPLGAGQGRTGELFF.

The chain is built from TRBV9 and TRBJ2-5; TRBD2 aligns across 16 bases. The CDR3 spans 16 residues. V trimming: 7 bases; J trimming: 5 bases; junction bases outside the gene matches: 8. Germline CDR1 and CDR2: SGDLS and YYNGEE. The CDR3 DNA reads TGTGCCAGCTCATTGGGACTAGCGGGAGGGCAGGAGACCCAGTACTTC. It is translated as CASSLGLAGGQETQYF.

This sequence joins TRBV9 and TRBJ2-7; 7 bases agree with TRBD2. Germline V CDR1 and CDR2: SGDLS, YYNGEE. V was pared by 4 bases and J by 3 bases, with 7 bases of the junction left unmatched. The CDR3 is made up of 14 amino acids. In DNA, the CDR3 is TGTGCCAGCAGCCCCGGGGAGGGTCTCTACGAGCAGTACTTC. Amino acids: CASSPGEGLYEQYF. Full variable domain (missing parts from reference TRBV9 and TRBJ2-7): DSGVTQTPKHLITATGQRVTLRCSPRSGDLSVYWYQQSLDQGLQFLIQYYNGEERAKGNILERFSAQQFPDLHSELNLSSLELGDSALYFCASSPGEGLYEQYFGPGTRLTVT.

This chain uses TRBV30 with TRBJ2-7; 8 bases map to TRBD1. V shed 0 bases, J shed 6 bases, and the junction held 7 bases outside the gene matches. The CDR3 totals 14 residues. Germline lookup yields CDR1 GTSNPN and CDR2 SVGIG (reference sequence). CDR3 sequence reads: CAWSVLAGGGEQYF. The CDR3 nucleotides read TGTGCCTGGAGTGTACTGGCAGGGGGCGGCGAGCAGTACTTC.

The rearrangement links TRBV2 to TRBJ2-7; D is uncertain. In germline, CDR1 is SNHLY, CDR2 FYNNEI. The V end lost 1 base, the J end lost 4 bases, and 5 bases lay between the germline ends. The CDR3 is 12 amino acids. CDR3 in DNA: TGTGCCAGCAGTGAAGGACGTTACGAGCAGTACTTC. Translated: CASSEGRYEQYF.

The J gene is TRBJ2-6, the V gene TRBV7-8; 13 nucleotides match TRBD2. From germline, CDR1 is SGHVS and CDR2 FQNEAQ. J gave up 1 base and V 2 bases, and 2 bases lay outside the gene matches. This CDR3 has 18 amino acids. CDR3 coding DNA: TGTGCCAGCAGCTTATCACTAGCGGGAGGGTCTGGGGCCAACGTCCTGACTTTC. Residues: CASSLSLAGGSGANVLTF.

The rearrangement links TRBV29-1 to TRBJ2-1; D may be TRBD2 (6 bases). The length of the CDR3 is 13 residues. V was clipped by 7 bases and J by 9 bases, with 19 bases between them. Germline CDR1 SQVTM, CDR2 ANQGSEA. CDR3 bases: TGCAGCGCCACGAACGGGGGAGCTCGTGAGCAGTTCTTC. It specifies CSATNGGAREQFF.

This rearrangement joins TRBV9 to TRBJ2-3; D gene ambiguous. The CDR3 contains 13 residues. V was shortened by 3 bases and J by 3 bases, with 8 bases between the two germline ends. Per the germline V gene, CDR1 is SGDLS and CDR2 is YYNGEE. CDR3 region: CASSGGPTDTQYF. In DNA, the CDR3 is TGTGCCAGCAGCGGAGGACCGACAGATACGCAGTATTTT.

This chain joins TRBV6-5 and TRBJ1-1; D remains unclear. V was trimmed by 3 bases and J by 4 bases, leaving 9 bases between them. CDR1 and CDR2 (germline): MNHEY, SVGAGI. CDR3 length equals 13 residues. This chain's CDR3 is CASSYQRGTEAFF. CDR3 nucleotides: TGTGCCAGCAGTTATCAGCGGGGCACTGAAGCTTTCTTT.

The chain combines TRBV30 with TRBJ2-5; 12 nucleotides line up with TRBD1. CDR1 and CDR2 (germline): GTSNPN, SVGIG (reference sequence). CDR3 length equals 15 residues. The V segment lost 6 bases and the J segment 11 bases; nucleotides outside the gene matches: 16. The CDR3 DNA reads TGTGCCTGCACGAAACCGGGACAGGGGGCCCTACCGCAGTACTTC. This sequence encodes CACTKPGQGALPQYF.

The CDR3 bases are TGTGCCTGGAGTGTGTCTGATGAAAAACTGTTTTTT. Translation gives CAWSVSDEKLFF. This sequence joins TRBV30 and TRBJ1-4; no firm D call. Germline CDR1 GTSNPN, CDR2 SVGIG (reference sequence). V was trimmed by 0 bases and J by 6 bases, leaving 5 bases between them. The CDR3 is 12 residues long.

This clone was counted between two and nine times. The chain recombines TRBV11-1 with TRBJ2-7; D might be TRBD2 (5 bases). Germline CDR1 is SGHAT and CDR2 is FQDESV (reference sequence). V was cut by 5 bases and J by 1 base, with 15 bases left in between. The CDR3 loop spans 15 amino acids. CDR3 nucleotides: TGTGCCAGCAGCAGTGCTCGGGATACATCCTACGAGCAGTACTTC. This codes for CASSSARDTSYEQYF.

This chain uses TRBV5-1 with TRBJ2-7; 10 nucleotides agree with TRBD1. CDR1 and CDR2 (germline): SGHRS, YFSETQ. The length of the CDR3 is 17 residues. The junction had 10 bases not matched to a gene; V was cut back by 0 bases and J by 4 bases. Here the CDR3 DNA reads TGCGCCAGCAGCTTGGCTTGGAATGGACAGGGGGGTTACGAGCAGTACTTC. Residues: CASSLAWNGQGGYEQYF.

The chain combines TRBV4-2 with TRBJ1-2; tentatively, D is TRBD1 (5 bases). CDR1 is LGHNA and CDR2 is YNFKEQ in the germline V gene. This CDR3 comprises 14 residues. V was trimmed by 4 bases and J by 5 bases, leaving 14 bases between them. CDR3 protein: CASSPRTGEYGYTF. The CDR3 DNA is TGTGCCAGCAGCCCACGCACGGGGGAGTATGGCTACACCTTC.

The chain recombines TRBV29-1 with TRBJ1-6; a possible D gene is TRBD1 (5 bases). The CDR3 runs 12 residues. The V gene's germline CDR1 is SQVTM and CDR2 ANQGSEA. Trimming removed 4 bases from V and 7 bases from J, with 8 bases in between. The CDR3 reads CSVGDSNSPLHF. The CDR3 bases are TGCAGCGTTGGCGACAGCAATTCACCCCTCCACTTT.

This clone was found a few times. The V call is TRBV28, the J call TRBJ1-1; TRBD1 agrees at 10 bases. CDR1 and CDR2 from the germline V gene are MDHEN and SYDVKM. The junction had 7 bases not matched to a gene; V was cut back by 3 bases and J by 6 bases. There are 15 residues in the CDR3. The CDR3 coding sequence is TGTGCCAGCAGTTTGGGGGGACAGGGGTCCGCTGAAGCTTTCTTT. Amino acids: CASSLGGQGSAEAFF.